This entry features one T cell receptor beta chain sequence. The data belong to a study of blood T cell repertoires in COVID-19. Study context: PBMCs, B-cell-depleted T cells, or T cells were the source of the cDNA or gDNA that made up the material.

Per the germline V gene, CDR1 is SGHTA and CDR2 is FQGNSA. Trimming took 6 bases from V and 6 from J; bases not matched to a gene: 8. This CDR3 is 14 amino acids long. Original processing methods: From reference gene primer amplification, estimates of nucleated cell counts were derived. TCRdb's copy holds only in-frame clones and misses some; the assay was immunoSEQ multiplex PCR. V and J calls and clone size are those listed in that table; D and trimming were worked out from the DNA. The table lists over 55,000 clones, approximately 77% of them singletons, with around 30% in the top ten. Material: peripheral blood. This clonotype originated in a human donor in a cohort sampled during active COVID-19. The rearrangement links TRBV7-2 to TRBJ2-7, with 10 bases that match TRBD2. CDR3 sequence reads: CASSSSGGAREQYF. In nucleotides, the CDR3 is TGTGCCAGCAGTTCGAGCGGGGGGGCCCGCGAGCAGTACTTC.